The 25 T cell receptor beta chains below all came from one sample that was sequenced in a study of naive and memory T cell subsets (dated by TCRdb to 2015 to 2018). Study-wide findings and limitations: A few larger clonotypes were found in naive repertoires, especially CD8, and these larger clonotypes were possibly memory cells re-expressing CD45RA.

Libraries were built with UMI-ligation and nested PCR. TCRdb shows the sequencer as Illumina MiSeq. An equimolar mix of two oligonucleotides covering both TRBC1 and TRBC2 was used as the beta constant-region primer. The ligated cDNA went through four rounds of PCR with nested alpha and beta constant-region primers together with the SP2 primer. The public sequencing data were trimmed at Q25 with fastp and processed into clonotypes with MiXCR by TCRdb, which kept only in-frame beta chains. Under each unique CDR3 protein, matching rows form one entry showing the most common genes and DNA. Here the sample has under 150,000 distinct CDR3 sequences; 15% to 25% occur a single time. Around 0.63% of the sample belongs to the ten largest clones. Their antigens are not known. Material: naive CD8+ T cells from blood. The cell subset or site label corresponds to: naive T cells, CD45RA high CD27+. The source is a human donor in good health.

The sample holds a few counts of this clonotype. The CDR3 protein is CASSYRGFSTDTQYF. For the CDR3, the DNA is TGTGCCAGCAGCTACAGGGGTTTTAGCACAGATACGCAGTATTTT. This chain uses TRBV28 with TRBJ2-3; 7 positions match TRBD1. Unmatched junction bases numbered 6, after V lost 6 bases and J lost 0 bases. Germline CDR1 reads MDHEN; CDR2 reads SYDVKM. This CDR3 has 15 amino acids.

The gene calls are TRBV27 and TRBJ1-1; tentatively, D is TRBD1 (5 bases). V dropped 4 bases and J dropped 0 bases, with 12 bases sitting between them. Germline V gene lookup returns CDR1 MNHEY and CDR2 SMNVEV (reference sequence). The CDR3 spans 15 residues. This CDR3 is CASSSPGTVNTEAFF. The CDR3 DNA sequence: TGTGCCAGCAGTTCACCCGGGACGGTGAACACTGAAGCTTTCTTT.

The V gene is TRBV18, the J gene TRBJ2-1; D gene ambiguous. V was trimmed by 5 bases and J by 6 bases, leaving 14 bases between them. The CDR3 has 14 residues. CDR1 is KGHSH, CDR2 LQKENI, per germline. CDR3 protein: CASSADESPNEQFF. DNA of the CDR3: TGTGCCAGCTCAGCGGACGAATCACCCAATGAGCAGTTCTTC. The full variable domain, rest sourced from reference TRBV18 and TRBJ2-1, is NAGVMQNPRHLVRRRGQEARLRCSPMKGHSHVYWYRQLPEEGLKFMVYLQKENIIDESGMPKERFSAEFPKEGPSILRIQQVVRGDSAAYFCASSADESPNEQFFGPGTRLTVL.

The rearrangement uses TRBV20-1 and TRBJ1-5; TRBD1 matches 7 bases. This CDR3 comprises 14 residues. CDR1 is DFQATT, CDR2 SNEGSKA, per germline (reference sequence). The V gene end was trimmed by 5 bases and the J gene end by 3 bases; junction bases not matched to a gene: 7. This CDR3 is CSAPEGAPNQPQHF. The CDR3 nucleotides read TGCAGTGCTCCCGAGGGGGCTCCCAATCAGCCCCAGCATTTT.

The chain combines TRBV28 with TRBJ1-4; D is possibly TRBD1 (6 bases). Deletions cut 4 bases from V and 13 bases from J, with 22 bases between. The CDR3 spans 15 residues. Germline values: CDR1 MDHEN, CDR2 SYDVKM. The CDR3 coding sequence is TGTGCCAGCAGTTCCCATCGGGACAATAGAGTTGGACTGTTTTTT. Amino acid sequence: CASSSHRDNRVGLFF.

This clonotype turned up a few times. DNA of the CDR3: TGTGCCAGCAGCTTAGGGAGTGGGGGCAAAAACATTCAGTACTTC. As protein: CASSLGSGGKNIQYF. J is TRBJ2-4 and V is TRBV11-2; D possibly matches TRBD1 or TRBD2 (5 bases each). V was shortened by 1 base and J by 3 bases, with 10 bases between the two germline ends. The CDR3 has 15 residues. Germline V CDR1 and CDR2: SGHAT, FQNNGV.

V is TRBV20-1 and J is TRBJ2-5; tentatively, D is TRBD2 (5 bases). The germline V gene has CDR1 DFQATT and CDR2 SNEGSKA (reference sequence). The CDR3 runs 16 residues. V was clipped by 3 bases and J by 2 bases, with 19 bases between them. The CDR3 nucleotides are TGCAGTGCTAGTGCGGGCTCCCTGGGCAGGCAAGAGACCCAGTACTTC. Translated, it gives CSASAGSLGRQETQYF.

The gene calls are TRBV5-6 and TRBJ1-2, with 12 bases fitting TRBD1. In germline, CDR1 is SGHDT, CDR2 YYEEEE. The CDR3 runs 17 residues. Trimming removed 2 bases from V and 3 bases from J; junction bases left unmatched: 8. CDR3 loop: CASSFRDRGLPYYGYTF. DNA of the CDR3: TGTGCCAGCAGCTTCCGGGACAGGGGGCTACCTTACTATGGCTACACCTTC.

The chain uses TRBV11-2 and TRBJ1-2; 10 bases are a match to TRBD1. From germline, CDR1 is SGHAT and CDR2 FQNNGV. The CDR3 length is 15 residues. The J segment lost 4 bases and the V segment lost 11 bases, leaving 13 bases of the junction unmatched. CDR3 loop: CACGGQGIPTYGYTF. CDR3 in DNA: TGTGCCTGTGGGGGACAGGGGATCCCTACCTATGGCTACACCTTC.

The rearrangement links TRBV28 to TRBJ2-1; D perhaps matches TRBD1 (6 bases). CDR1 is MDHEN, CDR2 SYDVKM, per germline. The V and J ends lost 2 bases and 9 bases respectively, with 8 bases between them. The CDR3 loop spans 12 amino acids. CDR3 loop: CASSLRGIEQFF. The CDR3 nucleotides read TGTGCCAGCAGTTTAAGGGGGATTGAGCAGTTCTTC.

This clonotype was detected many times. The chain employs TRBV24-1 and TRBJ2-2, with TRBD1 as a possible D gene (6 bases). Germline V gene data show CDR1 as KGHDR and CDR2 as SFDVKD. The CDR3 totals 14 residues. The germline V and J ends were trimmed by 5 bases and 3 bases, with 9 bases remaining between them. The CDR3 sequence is CATSATGDTGELFF. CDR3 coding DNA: TGTGCCACCAGTGCGACAGGAGACACCGGGGAGCTGTTTTTT.

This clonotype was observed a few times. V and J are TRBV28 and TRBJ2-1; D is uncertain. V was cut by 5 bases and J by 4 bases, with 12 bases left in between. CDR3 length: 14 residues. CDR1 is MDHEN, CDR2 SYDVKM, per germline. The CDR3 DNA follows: TGTGCCAGCAGTCCCCCGGGCCATTACAATGAGCAGTTCTTC. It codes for CASSPPGHYNEQFF.

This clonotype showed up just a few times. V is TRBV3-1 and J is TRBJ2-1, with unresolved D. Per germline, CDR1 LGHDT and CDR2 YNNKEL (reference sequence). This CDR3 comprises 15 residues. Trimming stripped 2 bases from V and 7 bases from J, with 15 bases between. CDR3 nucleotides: TGTGCCAGCAGCCAAATTGGTAGGGCCTTGAATGAGCAGTTCTTC. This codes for CASSQIGRALNEQFF.

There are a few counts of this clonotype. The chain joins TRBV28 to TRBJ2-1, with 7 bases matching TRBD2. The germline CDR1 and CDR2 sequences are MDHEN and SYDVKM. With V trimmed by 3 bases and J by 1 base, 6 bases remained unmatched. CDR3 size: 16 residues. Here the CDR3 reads CASSFLGSGSYNEQFF. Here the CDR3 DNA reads TGTGCCAGCAGTTTCTTAGGTAGCGGGTCCTACAATGAGCAGTTCTTC. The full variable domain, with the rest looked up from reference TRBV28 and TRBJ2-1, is DVKVTQSSRYLVKRTGEKVFLECVQDMDHENMFWYRQDPGLGLRLIYFSYDVKMKEKGDIPEGYSVSREKKERFSLILESASTNQTSMYLCASSFLGSGSYNEQFFGPGTRLTVL.

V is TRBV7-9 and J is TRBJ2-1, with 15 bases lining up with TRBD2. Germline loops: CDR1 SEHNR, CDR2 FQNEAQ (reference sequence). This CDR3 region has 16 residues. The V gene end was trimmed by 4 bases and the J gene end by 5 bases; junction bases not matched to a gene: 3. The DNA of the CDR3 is TGTGCCAGCAGCTCATGGACTAGCGGGAGGGACAATGAGCAGTTCTTC. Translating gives CASSSWTSGRDNEQFF. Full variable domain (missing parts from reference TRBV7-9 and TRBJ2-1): DTGVSQNPRHKITKRGQNVTFRCDPISEHNRLYWYRQTLGQGPEFLTYFQNEAQLEKSRLLSDRFSAERPKGSFSTLEIQRTEQGDSAMYLCASSSWTSGRDNEQFFGPGTRLTVL.

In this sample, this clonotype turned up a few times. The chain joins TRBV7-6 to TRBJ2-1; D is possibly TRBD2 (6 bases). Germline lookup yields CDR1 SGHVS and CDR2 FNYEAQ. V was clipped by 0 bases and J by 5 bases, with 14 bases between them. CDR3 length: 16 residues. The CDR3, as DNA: TGTGCCAGCAGCTTAGCGACCGGGAGTTTCGACAATGAGCAGTTCTTC. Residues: CASSLATGSFDNEQFF.

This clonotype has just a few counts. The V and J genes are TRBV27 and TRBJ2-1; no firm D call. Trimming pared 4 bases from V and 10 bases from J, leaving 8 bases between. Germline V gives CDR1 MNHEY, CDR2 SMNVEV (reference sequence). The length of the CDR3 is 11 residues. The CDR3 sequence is CASSSSAEQFF. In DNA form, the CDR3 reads TGTGCCAGCAGTTCAAGCGCCGAGCAGTTCTTC.

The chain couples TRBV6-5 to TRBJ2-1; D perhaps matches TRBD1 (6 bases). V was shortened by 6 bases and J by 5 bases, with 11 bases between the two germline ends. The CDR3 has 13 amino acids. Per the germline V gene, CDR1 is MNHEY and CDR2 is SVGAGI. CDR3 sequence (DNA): TGTGCCAGCAGCCCACAGGGTAACAATGAGCAGTTCTTC. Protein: CASSPQGNNEQFF.

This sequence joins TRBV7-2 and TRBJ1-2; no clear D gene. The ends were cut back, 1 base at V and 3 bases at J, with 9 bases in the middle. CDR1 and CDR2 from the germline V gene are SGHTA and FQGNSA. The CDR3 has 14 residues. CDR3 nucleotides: TGTGCCAGCAGCTTAGGACGATTCGACTATGGCTACACCTTC. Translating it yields CASSLGRFDYGYTF.

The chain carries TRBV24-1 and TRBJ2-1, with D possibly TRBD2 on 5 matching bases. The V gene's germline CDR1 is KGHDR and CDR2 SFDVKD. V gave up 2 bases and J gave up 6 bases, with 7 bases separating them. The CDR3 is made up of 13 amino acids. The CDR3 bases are TGTGCCACCAGTGATTACCGGGGCAATGAGCAGTTCTTC. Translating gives CATSDYRGNEQFF.

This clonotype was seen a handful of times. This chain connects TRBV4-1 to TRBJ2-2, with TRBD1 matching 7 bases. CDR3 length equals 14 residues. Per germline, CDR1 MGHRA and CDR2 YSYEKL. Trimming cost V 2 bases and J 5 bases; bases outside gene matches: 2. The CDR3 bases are TGCGCCAGCAGCCAATACAGGGGTACCGGGGAGCTGTTTTTT. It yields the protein CASSQYRGTGELFF.

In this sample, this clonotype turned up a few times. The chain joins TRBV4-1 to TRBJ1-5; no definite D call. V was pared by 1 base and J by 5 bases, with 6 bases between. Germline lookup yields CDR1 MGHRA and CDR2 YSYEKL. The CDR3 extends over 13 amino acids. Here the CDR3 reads CASSQGHDQPQHF. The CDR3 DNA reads TGCGCCAGCAGCCAAGGACACGATCAGCCCCAGCATTTT.

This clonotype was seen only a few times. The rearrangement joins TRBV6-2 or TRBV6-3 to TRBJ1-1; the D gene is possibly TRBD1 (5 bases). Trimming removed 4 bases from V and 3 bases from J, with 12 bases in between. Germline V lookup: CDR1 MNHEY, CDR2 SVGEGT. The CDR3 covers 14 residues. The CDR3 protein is CASSSRGIYTEAFF. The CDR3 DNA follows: TGTGCCAGCAGTTCGAGGGGAATCTACACTGAAGCTTTCTTT.

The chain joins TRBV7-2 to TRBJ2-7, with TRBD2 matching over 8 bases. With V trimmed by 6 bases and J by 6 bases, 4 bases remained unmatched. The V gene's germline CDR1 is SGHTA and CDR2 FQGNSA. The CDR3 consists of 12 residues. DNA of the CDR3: TGTGCCAGCAGGGCGGGGGGCAGCGAGCAGTACTTC. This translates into CASRAGGSEQYF.

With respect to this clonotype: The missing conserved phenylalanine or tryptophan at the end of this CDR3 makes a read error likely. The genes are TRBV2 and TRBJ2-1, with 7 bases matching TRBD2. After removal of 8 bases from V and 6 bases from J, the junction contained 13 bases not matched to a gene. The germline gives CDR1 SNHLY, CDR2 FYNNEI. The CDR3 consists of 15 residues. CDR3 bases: TGTGCCAGCGGTGTCGCGGGGGTAGTGGGCAATGAGCAGTTCCTC. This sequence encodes CASGVAGVVGNEQFL.